These 7 T cell receptor beta chains were sequenced from one sample in a study of blood T cell repertoires in COVID-19. Only in-frame clones appear in the TCRdb table, and some are missing; sequencing was by immunoSEQ multiplex PCR. The sample has approximately 240,000 clones; approximately 79% are singletons. Sequenced sample: peripheral blood. The receptor set was obtained from a woman between 40 and 50 years old with active or convalescent COVID-19.

The chain employs TRBV4-1 and TRBJ1-6; no definite D call. CDR3 length: 14 residues. V was pared by 6 bases and J by 8 bases, with 14 bases between. CDR1 and CDR2 (germline): MGHRA, YSYEKL. Here the CDR3 DNA reads TGCGCCAGCAGGTTTGCGGGTAGGGATTCACCCCTCCACTTT. Its protein product is CASRFAGRDSPLHF.

This chain connects TRBV19 to TRBJ1-4, with no clear D. Trimming removed 7 bases from V and 0 bases from J, with 9 bases in between. The germline gives CDR1 LNHDA, CDR2 SQIVND (reference sequence). This CDR3 region has 14 residues. The CDR3 sequence: CASTLYATNEKLFF. The CDR3 bases are TGTGCCAGTACCCTTTATGCAACTAATGAAAAACTGTTTTTT.

The chain has TRBV7-3 and TRBJ2-2; D remains unclear. From germline, CDR1 is SGHTA and CDR2 FQGTGA. This CDR3 is built from 13 residues. The V end lost 2 bases, the J end lost 6 bases, and 7 bases lay between the germline ends. CDR3 loop: CASSLQAPGELFF. The CDR3 DNA reads TGTGCCAGCAGCTTACAAGCTCCCGGGGAGCTGTTTTTT.

The genes are TRBV5-1 and TRBJ1-6; 8 nucleotides line up with TRBD1. Trimming cost V 4 bases and J 10 bases; bases outside gene matches: 7. CDR3 size: 14 residues. The germline gives CDR1 SGHRS, CDR2 YFSETQ. The CDR3, as DNA: TGCGCCAGCAGCCATGGACAGGGTGAATCACCCCTCCACTTT. It yields the protein CASSHGQGESPLHF.

The chain employs TRBV5-1 and TRBJ2-4, with D hard to call. The CDR3 totals 14 residues. Trimming pared 0 bases from V and 6 bases from J, leaving 10 bases between. CDR1 SGHRS and CDR2 YFSETQ come from the germline V gene. The CDR3 sequence is CASSLEQSGNIQYF. CDR3 sequence (DNA): TGCGCCAGCAGCTTGGAACAGAGTGGAAACATTCAGTACTTC.

Comments on this clone: One junction end does not reproduce the germline sequence, and a read error may be involved. The J gene is TRBJ1-1, the V gene TRBV5-1; TRBD1 might be the D (5 bases). CDR3 length: 15 amino acids. Germline V CDR1 and CDR2: SGHRS, YFSETQ. The CDR3 DNA reads as TGCGTCAGCAGAGCACCCGGGGGAGAGGTCACTGAAGCTTTCTTT. Protein: CVSRAPGGEVTEAFF.

J is TRBJ1-2 and V is TRBV7-3, with TRBD1 as a possible D gene (5 bases). This CDR3 has 13 amino acids. The V end lost 1 base, the J end lost 6 bases, and 9 bases lay between the germline ends. The germline gives CDR1 SGHTA, CDR2 FQGTGA. CDR3 nucleotides: TGTGCCAGCAGCTTAATAGAGGACAATGGCTACACCTTC. This encodes CASSLIEDNGYTF. The full variable domain, in which reference TRBV7-3 and TRBJ1-2 provide the parts outside the CDR3, is GAGVSQTPSNKVTEKGKYVELRCDPISGHTALYWYRQSLGQGPEFLIYFQGTGAADDSGLPNDRFFAVRPEGSVSTLKIQRTERGDSAVYLCASSLIEDNGYTFGSGTRLTVV.